Sequencing of this T cell receptor (beta chain) was carried out in a study of blood T cell repertoires in COVID-19. Across the study: COVID-19 samples from acute and convalescent phases originated in the United States, Italy and Spain. PBMCs, B-cell-depleted T cells, or T cells provided the cDNA or gDNA that made up the material.

Authors' data handling: Using reference gene primer amplification, nucleated cell counts were estimated. Profiled with immunoSEQ multiplex PCR; TCRdb holds only in-frame clones, not every one. The D gene and trimming were derived from the DNA, and the V and J assignments and clone size from that table. The table has about 140,000 clones, around four fifths seen once. J lost 3 bases, V lost 4 bases, and 7 bases had no gene match. The CDR3 loop spans 16 amino acids. The V gene's germline CDR1 is SGHDT and CDR2 YYEEEE. The receptor was derived from a man aged 60 to 75 who had recovered from COVID-19. This sequence joins TRBV5-6 and TRBJ2-2, with 9 positions matching TRBD1. The source material was peripheral blood. The CDR3: CASSPGQGIDTGELFF. DNA for the CDR3: TGTGCCAGCAGCCCAGGACAGGGGATTGACACCGGGGAGCTGTTTTTT.